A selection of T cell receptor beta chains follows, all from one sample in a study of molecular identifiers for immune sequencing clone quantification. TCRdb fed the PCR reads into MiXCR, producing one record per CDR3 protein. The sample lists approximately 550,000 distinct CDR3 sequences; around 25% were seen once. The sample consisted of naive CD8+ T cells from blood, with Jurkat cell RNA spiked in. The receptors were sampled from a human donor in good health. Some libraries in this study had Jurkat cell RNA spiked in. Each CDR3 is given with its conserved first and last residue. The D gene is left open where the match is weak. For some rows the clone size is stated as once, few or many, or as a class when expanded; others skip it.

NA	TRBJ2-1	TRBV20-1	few	CSAPGDPSFNEQFF	TGCAGTGCCCCGGGGGACCCCTCCTTCAATGAGCAGTTCTTC
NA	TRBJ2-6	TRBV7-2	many	CASSLFLGANVLTF	TGTGCCAGCAGCTTATTTTTAGGAGCCAACGTCCTGACTTTC
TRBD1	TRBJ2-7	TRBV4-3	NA	CASSQDRTGRYEQYF	TGCGCCAGCAGCCAAGATCGGACAGGGCGGTACGAGCAGTACTTC
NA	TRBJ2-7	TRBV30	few	CAWSVIALGEQYF	TGTGCCTGGAGTGTAATTGCTCTTGGCGAGCAGTACTTC
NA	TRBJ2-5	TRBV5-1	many	CASSSELVETQYF	TGCGCCAGCAGCTCGGAGCTAGTAGAGACCCAGTACTTC
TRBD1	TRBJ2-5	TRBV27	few	CASSTLTGGGQETQYF	TGTGCCAGCAGTACACTGACAGGGGGCGGCCAAGAGACCCAGTACTTC
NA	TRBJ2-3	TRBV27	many	CASSLLDTDTQYF	TGTGCCAGCAGTTTACTAGACACAGATACGCAGTATTTT
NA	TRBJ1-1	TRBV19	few	CATLMWAEAFF	TGTGCCACTTTAATGTGGGCTGAAGCTTTCTTT
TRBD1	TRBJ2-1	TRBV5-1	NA	CASSRLTGGDEQFF	TGCGCCAGCAGCCGCTTAACAGGGGGCGATGAGCAGTTCTTC
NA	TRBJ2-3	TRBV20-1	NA	CSARAGSGTDTQYF	TGCAGTGCTAGAGCGGGCAGTGGCACAGATACGCAGTATTTT
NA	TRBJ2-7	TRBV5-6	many	CASSLGVPYEQYF	TGTGCCAGCAGCTTGGGAGTCCCCTACGAGCAGTACTTC
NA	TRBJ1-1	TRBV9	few	CASSDSFNTEAFF	TGTGCCAGCAGCGACAGCTTTAACACTGAAGCTTTCTTT
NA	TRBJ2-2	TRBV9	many	CASSVEGNTGELFF	TGTGCCAGCAGCGTAGAAGGGAACACCGGGGAGCTGTTTTTT
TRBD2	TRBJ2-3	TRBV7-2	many	CASSLDYAVAGSTDTQYF	TGTGCCAGCAGCTTAGATTACGCAGTAGCGGGGAGCACAGATACGCAGTATTTT
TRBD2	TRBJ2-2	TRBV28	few	CASSLLAGWDTGELFF	TGTGCCAGCAGTCTACTAGCGGGATGGGACACCGGGGAGCTGTTTTTT
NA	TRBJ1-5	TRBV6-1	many	CASSHITQPQHF	TGTGCCAGCAGCCACATTACTCAGCCCCAGCATTTT
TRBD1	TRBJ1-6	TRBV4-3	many	CASSQVPGTDRNSPLHF	TGCGCCAGCAGCCAGGTCCCGGGGACAGACCGTAATTCACCCCTCCACTTT
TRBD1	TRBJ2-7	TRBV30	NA	CAWTFGQGYEQYF	TGTGCCTGGACGTTTGGACAGGGCTACGAGCAGTACTTC
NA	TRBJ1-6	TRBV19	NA	CASGPPDSPLHF	TGTGCCAGTGGTCCCCCAGATTCACCCCTCCACTTT
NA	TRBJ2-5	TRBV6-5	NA	CASSLGGWETQYF	TGTGCCAGCAGTCTAGGGGGGTGGGAGACCCAGTACTTC
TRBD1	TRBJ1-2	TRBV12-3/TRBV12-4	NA	CASTTGGPPIYGYTF	TGTGCCAGTACCACAGGGGGCCCACCTATCTATGGCTACACCTTC
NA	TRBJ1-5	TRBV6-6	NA	CASSYSPFGDQPQHF	TGTGCCAGCAGTTACTCGCCTTTCGGCGATCAGCCCCAGCATTTT
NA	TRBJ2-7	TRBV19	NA	CASSMDVGVYEQYF	TGTGCCAGTAGTATGGATGTTGGAGTCTACGAGCAGTACTTC
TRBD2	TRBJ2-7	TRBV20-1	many	CSARTSAYYEQYF	TGCAGTGCTAGGACTAGCGCATACTACGAGCAGTACTTC
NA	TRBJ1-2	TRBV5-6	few	CASSLGAGAQGYTF	TGTGCCAGCAGCTTGGGTGCAGGGGCTCAGGGCTACACCTTC
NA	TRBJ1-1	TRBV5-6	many	CASSLGPGWNTEAFF	TGTGCCAGCAGCTTGGGTCCAGGTTGGAACACTGAAGCTTTCTTT
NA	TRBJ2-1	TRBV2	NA	CASRPRTGRNNEQFF	TGTGCCAGCAGACCCCGCACGGGCAGAAACAATGAGCAGTTCTTC
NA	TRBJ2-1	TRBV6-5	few	CASSQRGTRNADRDTYNEQFF	TGTGCCAGCAGCCAAAGGGGGACTCGAAACGCCGACAGGGACACCTACAATGAGCAGTTCTTC
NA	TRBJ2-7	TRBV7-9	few	CASSLGSRLGYEQYF	TGTGCCAGCAGCTTAGGGTCCCGGTTGGGGTACGAGCAGTACTTC
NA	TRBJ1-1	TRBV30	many	CAWSHGPGVDTEAFF	TGTGCCTGGAGTCACGGGCCCGGGGTGGACACTGAAGCTTTCTTT
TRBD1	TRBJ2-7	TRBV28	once	CASSTDRRSSYEQYF	TGTGCCAGCAGTACGGACAGGCGGAGCTCCTACGAGCAGTACTTC
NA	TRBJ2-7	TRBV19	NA	CASSTTTGSYEQYF	TGTGCCAGTAGTACCACTACAGGGTCCTACGAGCAGTACTTC
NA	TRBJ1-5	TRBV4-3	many	CASSQEWIGHSNQPQHF	TGCGCCAGCAGCCAAGAATGGATAGGCCATAGCAATCAGCCCCAGCATTTT
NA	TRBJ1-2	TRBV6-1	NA	CASSEWGGSEGFTF	TGTGCCAGCAGTGAATGGGGCGGATCCGAAGGGTTCACCTTC
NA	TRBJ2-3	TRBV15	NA	CAASRGREDTQYF	TGTGCCGCCAGCAGAGGCAGGGAAGATACGCAGTATTTT
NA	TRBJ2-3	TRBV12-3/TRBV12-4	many	CASSFRGSGTDTQYF	TGTGCCAGCAGTTTCAGGGGTTCCGGCACAGATACGCAGTATTTT
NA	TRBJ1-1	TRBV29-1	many	CSVDPSGDLKAFF	TGCAGCGTGGACCCTTCGGGGGACCTAAAAGCTTTCTTT
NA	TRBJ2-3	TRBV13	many	CASSLGLGDFDTQYF	TGTGCCAGCAGCTTAGGCCTGGGCGACTTCGATACGCAGTATTTT
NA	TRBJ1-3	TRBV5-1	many	CASSWDGSSGNTIYF	TGCGCCAGCAGCTGGGACGGGAGCTCTGGAAACACCATATATTTT
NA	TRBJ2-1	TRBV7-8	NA	CASSPEDYYNEQFF	TGTGCCAGCAGTCCCGAAGATTACTACAATGAGCAGTTCTTC
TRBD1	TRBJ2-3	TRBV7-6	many	CASSSDRGPDTQYF	TGTGCCAGCAGTTCCGACAGGGGGCCAGATACGCAGTATTTT
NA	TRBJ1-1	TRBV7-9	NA	CASSPPVFRGAGTEAFF	TGTGCCAGCAGCCCTCCAGTGTTCCGGGGGGCAGGGACTGAAGCTTTCTTT
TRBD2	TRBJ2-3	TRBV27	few	CASSLYNGLAFQYF	TGTGCCAGCAGTTTATATAACGGACTAGCGTTTCAGTATTTT
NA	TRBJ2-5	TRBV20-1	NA	CSASTQGRETQYF	TGCAGTGCTAGTACACAGGGCCGAGAGACCCAGTACTTC
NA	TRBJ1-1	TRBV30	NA	CAWSWRAGVNTEAFF	TGTGCCTGGAGTTGGAGGGCGGGGGTTAACACTGAAGCTTTCTTT
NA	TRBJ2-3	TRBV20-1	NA	CSASSPGERGTDTQYF	TGCAGTGCTAGTTCCCCGGGAGAGCGGGGCACAGATACGCAGTATTTT
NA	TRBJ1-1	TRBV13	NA	CASSLEARIEAFF	TGTGCCAGCAGCTTAGAGGCGCGAATAGAAGCTTTCTTT
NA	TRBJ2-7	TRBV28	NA	CASSLPQGYEQYF	TGTGCCAGCAGTTTACCCCAGGGGTACGAGCAGTACTTC
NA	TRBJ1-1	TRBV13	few	CASSIYLQQAFF	TGTGCCAGCAGCATATACTTACAGCAAGCTTTCTTT
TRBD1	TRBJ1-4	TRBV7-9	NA	CASSSKDRVQDEKLFF	TGTGCCAGCAGCTCCAAGGACAGGGTTCAGGATGAAAAACTGTTTTTT
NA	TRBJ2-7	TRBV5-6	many	CASSLVPFEQYF	TGTGCCAGCAGCTTGGTACCGTTCGAGCAGTACTTC
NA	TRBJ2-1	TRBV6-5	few	CASSYSRGGGNNEQFF	TGTGCCAGCAGTTACTCGAGAGGGGGAGGAAACAATGAGCAGTTCTTC
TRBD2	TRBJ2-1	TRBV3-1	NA	CASSAASGGAEQFF	TGTGCCAGCAGCGCAGCTAGCGGGGGGGCTGAGCAGTTCTTC
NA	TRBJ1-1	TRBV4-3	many	CASSQVTGTEAFF	TGCGCCAGCAGCCAAGTAACCGGCACTGAAGCTTTCTTT
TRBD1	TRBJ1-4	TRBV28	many	CASSDTGTGGEKLFF	TGTGCCAGCAGTGATACCGGGACAGGGGGCGAAAAACTGTTTTTT